Listed below are T cell receptor beta chains from one sample, sequenced in a study of shared clonotypes between healthy human individuals. Clones were read by immunoSEQ multiplex PCR, and TCRdb kept only the in-frame ones, dropping some. The top ten hold 0.1% to 0.15% of the sample, which has some 2.1 million clones, around 95% seen once. The sample was naive CD4+ T cells sorted from blood. The receptors were sampled from a young man in good health. The CDR3 runs from the conserved cysteine through the conserved F or W. The D gene is left open where the match is weak. Clone size is not always given. Where it is, it says once, few, many or a class for expanded clones.

J gene | clone size | V gene | D gene | CDR3 DNA | CDR3 protein
TRBJ1-5 | - | TRBV10-3 | - | TGTGCCATCAGTCTTATAGGAGGGGATCAGCCCCAGCATTTT | CAISLIGGDQPQHF
TRBJ2-5 | - | TRBV18 | - | TGTGCCAGCTCACCACCGACAACGCGGCTAGAGACCCAGTACTTC | CASSPPTTRLETQYF
TRBJ2-1 | - | TRBV2 | - | TGTGCCAGCAGTGAAACCGTGGCCAATGAGCAGTTCTTC | CASSETVANEQFF
TRBJ2-2 | once | TRBV18 | - | TGTGCCAGCTCACCACGTATGGCCCCCAACACCGGGGAGCTGTTTTTT | CASSPRMAPNTGELFF
TRBJ2-3 | - | TRBV7-2 | TRBD2 | TGTGCCAGCACCTACGGACTTTCTCTAGCGGGAGTCACGCAGTATTTT | CASTYGLSLAGVTQYF
TRBJ1-5 | - | TRBV5-1 | - | TGCGCCAGCAGCCTGAACTTAGGCAATCAGCCCCAGCATTTT | CASSLNLGNQPQHF
TRBJ2-4 | once | TRBV2 | TRBD1 | TGTGCCAGCAGGGGGACAGGAGGGATAATAGCCAAAAACATTCAGTACTTC | CASRGTGGIIAKNIQYF
TRBJ1-2 | - | TRBV5-1 | TRBD1 | TGCGCCAGCAGCTTAAACAGGGGGGAAGATGGCTACACCTTC | CASSLNRGEDGYTF
TRBJ1-5 | - | TRBV27 | - | TGTGCCAGCAGATATGGGGGCCCTTATAGCAATCAGCCCCAGCATTTT | CASRYGGPYSNQPQHF
TRBJ2-1 | - | TRBV15 | TRBD2 | TGTGCCACCAGCAGAGAGGGGACTAGACTCAATGAGCAGTTCTTC | CATSREGTRLNEQFF
TRBJ2-1 | - | TRBV9 | - | TGTGCCAGCAGCGTAGAGGTGGGAGTAAGATACAATGAGCAGTTCTTC | CASSVEVGVRYNEQFF
TRBJ2-7 | - | TRBV7-2 | - | TGTGCCAGCAGCTCGAGGGAGGCTAGATCCGAGCAGTACTTC | CASSSREARSEQYF
TRBJ1-4 | - | TRBV7-2 | TRBD1 | TGTGCCAGCAGCTCCCCGGGACAGTCTCTGAACGGAAAACTGTTTTTT | CASSSPGQSLNGKLFF
TRBJ1-3 | once | TRBV11-2 | TRBD1 | TGTGCCAGCAGGGTCCGGGACAGCTCTGGAAACACCATATATTTT | CASRVRDSSGNTIYF
TRBJ1-2 | - | TRBV18 | - | TGTGCCAGCTCACCACAGGGCAACTATGGCTACACCTTC | CASSPQGNYGYTF
TRBJ2-3 | once | TRBV5-1 | TRBD1 | TGCGCCAGCAGCCCGACAGGGATCGCAAATACGCAGTATTTT | CASSPTGIANTQYF
TRBJ2-3 | - | TRBV6-6 | - | TGTGCCAGCAGGGGGGGTCGCACAGATACGCAGTATTTT | CASRGGRTDTQYF
TRBJ2-7 | - | TRBV5-1 | - | TGCGCCAGCAGCTTGGAAGCAGCGAGCGGAGGCCCCTACGAGCAGTACTTC | CASSLEAASGGPYEQYF
TRBJ1-2 | - | TRBV6-1 | - | TGTGCCAGCAGTGCCACAGTACTCTATGGCTACACCTTC | CASSATVLYGYTF
TRBJ1-1 | - | TRBV30 | - | TGTGCCTGGGGGATCAACACTGAAGCTTTCTTT | CAWGINTEAFF
TRBJ1-2 | - | TRBV18 | - | TGTGCCAGCTCACCACACCCCGCGGATGGCTACACCTTC | CASSPHPADGYTF
TRBJ1-5 | - | TRBV28 | - | TGTGCCAGCAGTCCTTTGGGGCAGGGTCAGATCTTT | CASSPLGQGQIF
TRBJ1-1 | - | TRBV11-2 | TRBD1 | TGTGCCAGCAGCTTAGTACGGGGACAGGGGGAGGAGAGGAACACTGAAGCTTTCTTT | CASSLVRGQGEERNTEAFF
TRBJ2-4 | - | TRBV11-2 | - | TGTGCCAGCAGCTTCCAGGGTGTTGCCAAAAACATTCAGTACTTC | CASSFQGVAKNIQYF
TRBJ1-1 | - | TRBV11-3 | TRBD1 | TGTGCCAGCAGCCTAGGACAGGCCCTTGACACTGAAGCTTTCTTT | CASSLGQALDTEAFF
TRBJ1-2 | - | TRBV7-8 | - | TGTGCCAGCAGCTTAGCGCCGGAGTTTTCCTATGGCTACACCTTC | CASSLAPEFSYGYTF
TRBJ2-2 | many | TRBV5-1 | - | TGCGCCAGCAGTCCCGCCCGCGAGTCCGGGGAGCTGTTTTTT | CASSPARESGELFF
TRBJ1-5 | - | TRBV4-2 | - | TGTGCCAGCAGCCAAGATCTAGTGGATCAGCCCCAGCATTTT | CASSQDLVDQPQHF
TRBJ2-3 | - | TRBV19 | - | TGTGCCAGTAGTACCCTACGGGCAGATACGCAGTATTTT | CASSTLRADTQYF
TRBJ2-2 | - | TRBV7-2 | - | TGTGCCAGCAGCTTAGGGCACTCGAACACCGGGGAGCTGTTTTTT | CASSLGHSNTGELFF
TRBJ1-5 | - | TRBV2 | TRBD1 | TGTGCCAGCAGTCTTTGGACAGGGAGGAATCAGCCCCAGCATTTT | CASSLWTGRNQPQHF
TRBJ1-2 | - | TRBV6-1 | TRBD1 | TGTGCCAGCAGTGAAGGCACAGGGGGTAGCTATGGCTACACCTTC | CASSEGTGGSYGYTF
TRBJ1-1 | - | TRBV7-9 | TRBD1 | TGTGCCAGCAGCTTAGGGGAGACAGGGGCCCTTAACACTGAAGCTTTCTTT | CASSLGETGALNTEAFF
TRBJ1-4 | - | TRBV5-1 | - | TGCGCCAGCAGCTTAACAGGGAGGGAATCAAGCGAAAAACTGTTTTTT | CASSLTGRESSEKLFF
TRBJ2-5 | - | TRBV5-4 | - | TGTGCCAGCAGAACGACTTTTCGACAAGAGACCCAGTACTTC | CASRTTFRQETQYF
TRBJ2-3 | - | TRBV14 | - | TGTGCCAGCAGCCAAGCCCGGGGCTTAGGCACAGATACGCAGTATTTT | CASSQARGLGTDTQYF
TRBJ2-5 | - | TRBV18 | - | TGTGCCAGCTCACTTATCGGACCAACACTACAAGAGACCCAGTACTTC | CASSLIGPTLQETQYF
TRBJ2-5 | - | TRBV30 | - | TGTGCCTGGAGTGTGCGGCTCTCAGAGACCCAGTACTTC | CAWSVRLSETQYF
TRBJ1-2 | - | TRBV30 | - | TGTGCCTGGAGTGTAACAGTCCCCAACTATGGCTACACCTTC | CAWSVTVPNYGYTF